One sample yielded the 11 T cell receptor beta chains listed below, sequenced in a study of blood T cells in healthy people across ages. Next came a second PCR, run for about 7 to 12 cycles, which used a sample-barcoded 5' primer along with a J-beta primer mix. TCRdb itself ran the 5' RACE reads through MiXCR, one entry per CDR3 protein. Of hundreds of thousands of distinct CDR3 sequences in the sample, 58% are singletons; the top ten hold about 20%. The specimen was blood. These receptors all stem from a young man in good health.

This clonotype was counted between two and nine times. The chain recombines TRBV9 with TRBJ2-7; D might be TRBD2 (6 bases). CDR1 is SGDLS and CDR2 is YYNGEE in the germline V gene. V was shortened by 4 bases and J by 0 bases, with 11 bases between the two germline ends. The CDR3 runs 14 residues. CDR3 in DNA: TGTGCCAGCAGCCCAGCGGGTATCTCCTACGAGCAGTACTTC. Its translation is CASSPAGISYEQYF. The complete variable domain, with remaining parts taken from reference TRBV9 and TRBJ2-7, reads DSGVTQTPKHLITATGQRVTLRCSPRSGDLSVYWYQQSLDQGLQFLIQYYNGEERAKGNILERFSAQQFPDLHSELNLSSLELGDSALYFCASSPAGISYEQYFGPGTRLTVT.

Only a few counts were recorded for this clonotype. In DNA, the CDR3 is TGTGCCAGCAGCCCTCCTACAGGGGGCGGTATCCACGAGCAGTACTTC. It translates to CASSPPTGGGIHEQYF. V gene TRBV11-1 combines with J gene TRBJ2-7, with 9 positions matching TRBD1. Germline CDR1 is SGHAT and CDR2 is FQDESV (reference sequence). This CDR3 is built from 16 residues. V shed 5 bases, J shed 5 bases, and the junction held 13 bases outside the gene matches.

For the CDR3, the DNA is TGTGCCAGCAGCGGGGGGGAGGGCCCGGGAGAGCAGTTCTTC. Amino acid sequence: CASSGGEGPGEQFF. The V and J genes are TRBV4-2 and TRBJ2-1; TRBD2 agrees at 7 bases. The length of the CDR3 is 14 residues. The germline V gene encodes CDR1 LGHNA and CDR2 YNFKEQ. V trimming: 5 bases; J trimming: 10 bases; junction bases outside the gene matches: 11.

This clonotype was observed a few times. The rearrangement links TRBV4-1 to TRBJ2-4; 11 bases are a match to TRBD2. The DNA end is a closer match to TRBJ2-5, so the J assignment may be wrong. Per the germline V gene, CDR1 is MGHRA and CDR2 is YSYEKL. The CDR3 sequence is 24 residues long. The CDR3 region has the DNA TGCGCCAGCAGCCAAGATCCGGGGCGCCGGGAGCGACCAACTACTAGCGGGAGAAGGGAGACCCAGTACTTC. Encoded protein: CASSQDPGRRERPTTSGRRETQYF.

V gene TRBV25-1 combines with J gene TRBJ2-3; D is uncertain. Trimming pared 2 bases from V and 8 bases from J, leaving 11 bases between. Per germline, CDR1 MGHDK and CDR2 SYGVNS. The CDR3 consists of 13 residues. DNA of the CDR3: TGTGCCAGCAGTGAACAGGTCTCCTTTACGCAGTATTTT. The encoded protein is CASSEQVSFTQYF.

In its sample, this clonotype was seen once. V and J are TRBV24-1 and TRBJ1-2, with D perhaps TRBD1 (6 bases). The length of the CDR3 is 15 residues. V lost 9 bases and J lost 6, with 22 bases in between. Germline CDR1 and CDR2: KGHDR and SFDVKD. The CDR3 here is CATRRGGRPGDGYTF. The CDR3, as DNA: TGTGCCACCCGACGAGGTGGCAGGCCAGGGGATGGCTACACCTTC.

The J gene is TRBJ1-4, the V gene TRBV2; 7 bases are a match to TRBD1. The CDR3 contains 13 residues. Per germline, CDR1 SNHLY and CDR2 FYNNEI. J gave up 5 bases and V 8 bases, and 5 bases lay outside the gene matches. CDR3 in amino acids: CASLGTANEKLFF. The CDR3 DNA sequence: TGTGCCAGCCTCGGGACAGCAAATGAAAAACTGTTTTTT.

The chain has TRBV6-2 or TRBV6-3 and TRBJ2-5, with 7 bases identical to TRBD2. The J call may be faulty, since TRBJ2-7 better matches the DNA end. This CDR3 has 16 residues. Germline lookup yields CDR1 MNHEY and CDR2 SVGEGT. CDR3 region: CASSYHRLASGHEQYF. The CDR3 DNA is TGTGCCAGCAGTTACCACCGACTGGCTAGCGGCCACGAGCAGTACTTC.

This clonotype occurred once. For the CDR3, the DNA is TGCGCCAGCAGCCATGGCCGGGACACCAACACAGATACGCAGTATTTT. This gives the protein CASSHGRDTNTDTQYF. The genes are TRBV4-3 and TRBJ2-3, with D perhaps TRBD1 (6 bases). There are 16 residues in the CDR3. The germline gives CDR1 LGHNA, CDR2 YSLEER. Trimming shortened V by 3 bases and J by 2 bases, and 15 bases separated the two germline ends.

V and J are TRBV12-3 or TRBV12-4 and TRBJ2-3; 10 bases match TRBD2. This CDR3 contains 15 residues. Trimming at V came to 3 bases and at J to 4 bases, leaving 4 bases not matched to a gene. The CDR3 bases are TGTGCCAGCAGTTTCGCTAGCGGGGGTTCAGATACGCAGTATTTT. This gives the protein CASSFASGGSDTQYF.

The chain has TRBV6-2 or TRBV6-3 and TRBJ2-2, with a tentative D call TRBD1 (6 bases). From germline, CDR1 is MNHEY and CDR2 SVGEGT. The CDR3 has 14 residues. V shed 7 bases and J shed 3 bases, with 12 bases lying between them. The CDR3: CASMRGFDTGELFF. The DNA of the CDR3 is TGTGCCAGCATGAGGGGGTTTGACACCGGGGAGCTGTTTTTT.